Listed here are 31 T cell receptor beta chains from one sample, sequenced in a study of beta chain features in type 1 diabetes. All of the isolated RNA was reverse transcribed, so expressed TCRB transcripts were sequenced. Some clones are missing from TCRdb's copy, which holds only in-frame ones; the method was immunoSEQ multiplex PCR. The sample comprises a few hundred thousand clones, 30% of which are singletons, and 0.06% to 0.07% rests with the top ten. Sequences were obtained from naive CD4+ T cells from blood. These receptors were collected from a man aged 18 to 30 in good health.

This clone was picked up a small number of times. The V call is TRBV2, the J call TRBJ2-3; D may be TRBD1 or TRBD2 (5 bases each). Germline CDR1 reads SNHLY; CDR2 reads FYNNEI. The CDR3 runs 12 residues. V dropped 7 bases and J dropped 4 bases, with 9 bases sitting between them. The chain's CDR3 is CASKEGPDTQYF. CDR3 nucleotides: TGTGCCAGCAAAGAGGGACCAGATACGCAGTATTTT. Full variable domain (missing parts from reference TRBV2 and TRBJ2-3): EPEVTQTPSHQVTQMGQEVILRCVPISNHLYFYWYRQILGQKVEFLVSFYNNEISEKSEIFDDQFSVERPDGSNFTLKIRSTKLEDSAMYFCASKEGPDTQYFGPGTRLTVL.

In this sample, this clone turned up a few times. V gene TRBV29-1 combines with J gene TRBJ2-5, with TRBD1 matching over 7 bases. The V gene end was trimmed by 3 bases and the J gene end by 4 bases; junction bases not matched to a gene: 5. CDR3 length equals 13 residues. The germline V gene has CDR1 SQVTM and CDR2 ANQGSEA. The CDR3 coding sequence is TGCAGCGTTGATAAGGGGGCCAGAGAGACCCAGTACTTC. Residues: CSVDKGARETQYF.

The rearrangement joins TRBV4-3 to TRBJ2-7; TRBD2 aligns across 8 bases. With 1 base clipped from V and 6 bases from J, the junction kept 8 bases outside the gene matches. From germline, CDR1 is LGHNA and CDR2 YSLEER. The CDR3 extends over 15 amino acids. CDR3 nucleotide sequence: TGCGCCAGCAGCCAAGGGGCAAGCGGGGGACTCGAGCAGTACTTC. Its translation is CASSQGASGGLEQYF.

This clone was seen more than once but under ten times. The rearrangement uses TRBV29-1 and TRBJ2-7; 7 bases agree with TRBD1. The J segment lost 0 bases and the V segment lost 7 bases, leaving 6 bases of the junction unmatched. Germline V gives CDR1 SQVTM, CDR2 ANQGSEA. CDR3 size: 13 residues. CDR3 sequence reads: CSARGSVSYEQYF. CDR3 sequence (DNA): TGCAGCGCCAGGGGGTCGGTCTCCTACGAGCAGTACTTC.

The chain's CDR3 is CSASEGGTQYF. The CDR3 nucleotides are TGCAGTGCTTCTGAGGGAGGGACCCAGTACTTC. J is TRBJ2-5 and V is TRBV20-1, with D maybe TRBD2 (6 bases). The CDR3 runs to 11 residues. Germline lookup yields CDR1 DFQATT and CDR2 SNEGSKA (reference sequence). Between the trimmed V and J ends, which lost 5 bases and 7 bases, there was a span of 11 bases.

V and J are TRBV28 and TRBJ2-3; D possibly corresponds to TRBD2 (6 bases). V was trimmed by 5 bases and J by 4 bases, leaving 10 bases between them. The CDR3 is 13 residues long. CDR1 and CDR2 from the germline V gene are MDHEN and SYDVKM. The CDR3 bases are TGTGCCAGCAGTCGGGGACTTTCAGATACGCAGTATTTT. Its translation is CASSRGLSDTQYF.

CDR3 amino acids: CASSVAGTATYEQYF. The CDR3 DNA reads as TGTGCCAGCAGCGTAGCCGGGACAGCAACATACGAGCAGTACTTC. The chain has TRBV9 and TRBJ2-7, with 7 positions matching TRBD1. From germline, CDR1 is SGDLS and CDR2 YYNGEE. This CDR3 region has 15 residues. J gave up 4 bases and V 0 bases, and 7 bases lay outside the gene matches.

The genes are TRBV20-1 and TRBJ1-2; no definite D call. Trimming stripped 3 bases from V and 3 bases from J, with 5 bases between. The CDR3 loop spans 11 amino acids. The V gene's germline CDR1 is DFQATT and CDR2 SNEGSKA (reference sequence). The CDR3 is CSASLDYGYTF. In DNA, the CDR3 is TGCAGTGCTAGCCTTGACTATGGCTACACCTTC.

The rearrangement uses TRBV29-1 and TRBJ2-5, with D unresolved. Trimming took 7 bases from V and 5 from J, leaving 8 bases between them. Germline CDR1 is SQVTM and CDR2 is ANQGSEA. The CDR3 spans 10 residues. CDR3 protein: CSGGRETQYF. CDR3 coding DNA: TGCAGCGGCGGTCGGGAGACCCAGTACTTC.

The chain recombines TRBV11-2 with TRBJ2-7, with 7 bases aligning to TRBD2. The V segment lost 0 bases and the J segment 1 base; nucleotides outside the gene matches: 6. Germline CDR1 is SGHAT and CDR2 is FQNNGV. The CDR3 contains 16 residues. The CDR3 loop is CASSLDQVSGSYEQYF. CDR3 nucleotides: TGTGCCAGCAGCTTAGATCAGGTTAGCGGGTCCTACGAGCAGTACTTC.

About this clone: Other DNA sequences in the sample encode the same CDR3. The rearrangement joins TRBV30 to TRBJ1-2; 12 bases line up with TRBD1. Germline CDR1 is GTSNPN and CDR2 is SVGIG (reference sequence). Losses at the gene ends were 3 bases for V and 4 bases for J; bases not matched to a gene: 3. The CDR3 totals 14 residues. CDR3 loop: CAWSRDRGLYGYTF. The CDR3 DNA sequence: TGTGCCTGGAGCCGGGACAGGGGGCTCTATGGCTACACCTTC.

A few counts support this clone. The chain combines TRBV19 with TRBJ2-7; tentative D call: TRBD1 (5 bases). CDR3 length: 14 residues. Trimming cost V 6 bases and J 0 bases, with 12 bases left between them. The germline CDR1 and CDR2 sequences are LNHDA and SQIVND (reference sequence). CDR3 bases: TGTGCCAGTAGGAAAACAGGAGCCTCCTACGAGCAGTACTTC. Its protein is CASRKTGASYEQYF.

This rearrangement joins TRBV29-1 to TRBJ2-1; 7 positions agree with TRBD1. The germline V gene encodes CDR1 SQVTM and CDR2 ANQGSEA. There are 14 residues in the CDR3. J gave up 4 bases and V 6 bases, and 9 bases lay outside the gene matches. CDR3 DNA: TGCAGCGTCACAGGGGACAGCAATTACAATGAGCAGTTCTTC. Amino acids: CSVTGDSNYNEQFF.

This clone was found a few times. The chain employs TRBV11-2 and TRBJ1-2; TRBD1 aligns across 8 bases. V lost 5 bases to trimming and J lost 1 base; unmatched junction nucleotides: 9. This CDR3 is 16 amino acids long. Germline CDR1 is SGHAT and CDR2 is FQNNGV. The CDR3 is CASSPLTGASNYGYTF. For the CDR3, the DNA is TGTGCCAGCAGCCCCTTGACAGGGGCGAGTAACTATGGCTACACCTTC.

The J gene is TRBJ2-7, the V gene TRBV29-1; D possibly uses TRBD1 or TRBD2 (5 bases each). Per germline, CDR1 SQVTM and CDR2 ANQGSEA. This CDR3 is 14 amino acids long. Trimming removed 2 bases from V and 6 bases from J, with 17 bases in between. CDR3 bases: TGCAGCGTTGAATATGGGGGAGTTTTATCCGAGCAGTACTTC. It is translated as CSVEYGGVLSEQYF.

V usage is TRBV7-9 and J usage is TRBJ2-7, with D perhaps given as TRBD1 or TRBD2 (5 bases each). This CDR3 is built from 13 residues. V gave up 7 bases and J gave up 5 bases, with 15 bases separating them. CDR1 SEHNR and CDR2 FQNEAQ come from the germline V gene (reference sequence). The CDR3 coding sequence is TGTGCCAGCACACAGGATCGGGATAACGAGCAGTACTTC. It yields the protein CASTQDRDNEQYF. The full variable domain, in which reference TRBV7-9 and TRBJ2-7 provide the parts outside the CDR3, is DTGVSQNPRHKITKRGQNVTFRCDPISEHNRLYWYRQTLGQGPEFLTYFQNEAQLEKSRLLSDRFSAERPKGSFSTLEIQRTEQGDSAMYLCASTQDRDNEQYFGPGTRLTVT.

This rearrangement joins TRBV28 to TRBJ2-7; D ambiguous. The germline CDR1 and CDR2 sequences are MDHEN and SYDVKM. The CDR3 has 12 amino acids. V was shortened by 6 bases and J by 4 bases, with 10 bases between the two germline ends. DNA for the CDR3: TGTGCCAGCAGCCACCTCCTTTACGAGCAGTACTTC. Protein sequence: CASSHLLYEQYF.

This clone was seen a handful of times. The V call is TRBV2, the J call TRBJ2-3, with D tentatively TRBD1 or TRBD2 (5 bases each). The ends were cut back, 4 bases at V and 0 bases at J, with 11 bases in the middle. This CDR3 contains 15 residues. The germline CDR1 and CDR2 sequences are SNHLY and FYNNEI. CDR3 amino acids: CASSVRGPSTDTQYF. As DNA, the CDR3 is TGTGCCAGCAGTGTGAGGGGCCCCAGCACAGATACGCAGTATTTT.

As to this clone: The sample contains more than one DNA sequence encoding this CDR3. V is TRBV5-1 and J is TRBJ2-1; D is undetermined. Germline V gene data show CDR1 as SGHRS and CDR2 as YFSETQ. The V end was cut by 0 bases, the J end by 3 bases, with 4 bases between. The CDR3 is 13 amino acids. CDR3 nucleotide sequence: TGCGCCAGCAGCTTGGAGATCTACAATGAGCAGTTCTTC. This translates into CASSLEIYNEQFF.

The gene calls are TRBV29-1 and TRBJ2-1; D is ambiguous. The CDR3 runs to 14 residues. The V gene's germline CDR1 is SQVTM and CDR2 ANQGSEA. V was clipped by 3 bases and J by 5 bases, with 14 bases between them. CDR3 nucleotide sequence: TGCAGCGTTGACTTCGCGTGGCTCAACAATGAGCAGTTCTTC. It is translated as CSVDFAWLNNEQFF.

This chain uses TRBV5-1 with TRBJ2-3, with a weak D call TRBD2 (5 bases). The CDR3 totals 14 residues. Germline V gene sequence: CDR1 SGHRS, CDR2 YFSETQ. Trimming shortened V by 1 base and J by 2 bases, and 8 bases separated the two germline ends. The CDR3 sequence: CASSLTGTTDTQYF. The CDR3 DNA is TGCGCCAGCAGCTTGACGGGAACCACAGATACGCAGTATTTT.

This chain joins TRBV9 and TRBJ2-3; D is ambiguous. Germline CDR1 SGDLS, CDR2 YYNGEE. Trimming pared 4 bases from V and 2 bases from J, leaving 14 bases between. This CDR3 has 15 residues. The CDR3 sequence: CASSPTSSVTDTQYF. DNA for the CDR3: TGTGCCAGCAGCCCTACTTCCTCAGTCACAGATACGCAGTATTTT.

The chain joins TRBV19 to TRBJ2-1; D gene uncertain. V was trimmed by 4 bases and J by 7 bases, leaving 8 bases between them. Germline loops: CDR1 LNHDA, CDR2 SQIVND (reference sequence). The CDR3 is 12 residues long. CDR3 residues: CASSTQANEQFF. The CDR3 region has the DNA TGTGCCAGTAGTACTCAGGCAAATGAGCAGTTCTTC.

CDR3 residues: CSALITDTQYF. CDR3 in DNA: TGCAGTGCCCTAATCACAGATACGCAGTATTTT. The chain is built from TRBV20-1 and TRBJ2-3; D is unclear. This CDR3 spans 11 amino acids. Trimming shortened V by 6 bases and J by 2 bases, and 6 bases separated the two germline ends. Germline CDR1 and CDR2: DFQATT and SNEGSKA (reference sequence).

This clone is a singleton in its sample. V is TRBV6-5 and J is TRBJ2-7; D is uncertain. Deletions cut 2 bases from V and 6 bases from J, with 8 bases between. Germline CDR1 reads MNHEY; CDR2 reads SVGAGI. CDR3 length: 12 amino acids. CDR3 region: CASSYNSGEQYF. CDR3 DNA sequence: TGTGCCAGCAGTTACAACTCCGGCGAGCAGTACTTC.

There are a few counts of this clone. The chain joins TRBV5-1 to TRBJ2-7; no reliable D call. From germline, CDR1 is SGHRS and CDR2 YFSETQ. V shed 0 bases and J shed 0 bases, with 13 bases lying between them. The CDR3 totals 16 residues. The CDR3 loop reads CASSLAAALSSYEQYF. The CDR3 nucleotides read TGCGCCAGCAGCTTGGCCGCGGCCTTGAGCTCCTACGAGCAGTACTTC. The entire variable domain, with the rest obtained from reference TRBV5-1 and TRBJ2-7, is as follows: KAGVTQTPRYLIKTRGQQVTLSCSPISGHRSVSWYQQTPGQGLQFLFEYFSETQRNKGNFPGRFSGRQFSNSRSEMNVSTLELGDSALYLCASSLAAALSSYEQYFGPGTRLTVT.

This chain links TRBV5-1 with TRBJ2-7, with TRBD2 as a possible D gene (6 bases). The V and J ends lost 0 bases and 6 bases respectively, with 13 bases between them. The CDR3 length is 14 residues. CDR1 and CDR2 from the germline V gene are SGHRS and YFSETQ. In DNA, the CDR3 is TGCGCCAGCAGCTTGGTCGGGGGTTCAGGCGAGCAGTACTTC. The encoded protein is CASSLVGGSGEQYF.

The rearrangement links TRBV15 to TRBJ1-1; D is ambiguous. Germline loops: CDR1 LNHNV, CDR2 YYDKDF (reference sequence). V lost 7 bases and J lost 1, with 10 bases in between. The length of the CDR3 is 13 residues. CDR3 bases: TGTGCCACCACCCTGGACCCGAACACTGAAGCTTTCTTT. Its protein is CATTLDPNTEAFF.

This clone was detected a few times. The chain uses TRBV2 and TRBJ2-5, with 8 positions matching TRBD2. Germline V gene lookup returns CDR1 SNHLY and CDR2 FYNNEI. The length of the CDR3 is 15 residues. Losses at the gene ends were 1 base for V and 5 bases for J; bases not matched to a gene: 6. CDR3 in amino acids: CASSEDRAGVETQYF. DNA for the CDR3: TGTGCCAGCAGTGAAGACCGAGCGGGAGTTGAGACCCAGTACTTC. The complete variable domain, with remaining parts taken from reference TRBV2 and TRBJ2-5, reads EPEVTQTPSHQVTQMGQEVILRCVPISNHLYFYWYRQILGQKVEFLVSFYNNEISEKSEIFDDQFSVERPDGSNFTLKIRSTKLEDSAMYFCASSEDRAGVETQYFGPGTRLLVL.

This clone was seen a few times. V is TRBV5-4 and J is TRBJ2-3, with a tentative D call TRBD2 (5 bases). This CDR3 is built from 13 residues. Deletions cut 3 bases from V and 9 bases from J, with 14 bases between. Germline V gene data show CDR1 as SGHNT and CDR2 as YYREEE (reference sequence). This CDR3 is CASSSGMGLTQYF. The CDR3 nucleotides read TGTGCCAGCAGCTCCGGGATGGGCCTCACGCAGTATTTT.

This clone was detected only a few times. The chain carries TRBV27 and TRBJ2-7; 8 bases line up with TRBD1. CDR1 is MNHEY, CDR2 SMNVEV, per germline (reference sequence). The CDR3 length is 17 residues. V dropped 6 bases and J dropped 4; count of bases not matched to a gene: 17. The CDR3 region is CASRQGQVASWPYEQYF. The DNA for the CDR3 is TGTGCCAGCAGACAGGGACAGGTGGCCAGTTGGCCTTACGAGCAGTACTTC.